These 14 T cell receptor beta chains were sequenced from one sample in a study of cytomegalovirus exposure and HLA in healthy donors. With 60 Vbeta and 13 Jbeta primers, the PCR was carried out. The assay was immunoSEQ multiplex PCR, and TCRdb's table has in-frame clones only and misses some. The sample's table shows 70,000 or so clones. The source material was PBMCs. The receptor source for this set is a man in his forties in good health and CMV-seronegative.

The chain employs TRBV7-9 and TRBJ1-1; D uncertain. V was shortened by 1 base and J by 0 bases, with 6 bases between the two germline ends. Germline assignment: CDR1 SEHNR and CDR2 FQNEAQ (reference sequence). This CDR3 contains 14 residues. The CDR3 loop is CASSLGHLNTEAFF. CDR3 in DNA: TGTGCCAGCAGCTTAGGGCACCTGAACACTGAAGCTTTCTTT.

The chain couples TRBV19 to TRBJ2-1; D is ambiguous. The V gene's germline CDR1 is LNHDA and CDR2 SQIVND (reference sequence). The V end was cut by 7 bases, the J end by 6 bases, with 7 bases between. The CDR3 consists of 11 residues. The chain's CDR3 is CASNGGNEQFF. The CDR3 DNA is TGTGCCAGTAATGGCGGCAATGAGCAGTTCTTC.

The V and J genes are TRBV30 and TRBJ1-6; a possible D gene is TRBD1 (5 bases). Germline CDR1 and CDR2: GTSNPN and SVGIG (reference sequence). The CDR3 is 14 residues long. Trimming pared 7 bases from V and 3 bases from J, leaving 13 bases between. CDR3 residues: CASYGQSYNSPLHF. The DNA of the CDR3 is TGTGCCTCTTACGGACAAAGCTATAATTCACCCCTCCACTTT. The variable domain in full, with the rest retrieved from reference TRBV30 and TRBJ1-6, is SQTIHQWPATLVQPVGSPLSLECTVEGTSNPNLYWYRQAAGRGLQLLFYSVGIGQISSEVPQNLSASRPQDRQFILSSKKLLLSDSGFYLCASYGQSYNSPLHFGNGTRLTVT.

The CDR3 loop is CASSGGGQGLGYTF. CDR3 coding DNA: TGTGCCAGCAGTGGAGGAGGGCAGGGCTTAGGCTACACCTTC. The chain recombines TRBV2 with TRBJ1-2; a possible D gene is TRBD1 (5 bases). The CDR3 sequence is 14 residues long. Between the trimmed V and J ends, which lost 4 bases and 8 bases, there was a span of 17 bases. Germline V lookup: CDR1 SNHLY, CDR2 FYNNEI.

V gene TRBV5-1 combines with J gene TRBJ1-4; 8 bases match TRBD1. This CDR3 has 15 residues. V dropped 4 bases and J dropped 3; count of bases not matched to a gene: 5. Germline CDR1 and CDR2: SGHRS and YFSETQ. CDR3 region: CASSVQGAANEKLFF. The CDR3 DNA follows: TGCGCCAGCAGCGTGCAGGGGGCCGCTAATGAAAAACTGTTTTTT.

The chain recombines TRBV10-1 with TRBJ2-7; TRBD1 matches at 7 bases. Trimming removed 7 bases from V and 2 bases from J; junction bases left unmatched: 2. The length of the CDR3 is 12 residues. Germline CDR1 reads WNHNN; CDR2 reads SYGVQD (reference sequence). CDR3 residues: CASIRGPYEQYF. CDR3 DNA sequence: TGCGCCAGCATTAGGGGGCCCTACGAGCAGTACTTC.

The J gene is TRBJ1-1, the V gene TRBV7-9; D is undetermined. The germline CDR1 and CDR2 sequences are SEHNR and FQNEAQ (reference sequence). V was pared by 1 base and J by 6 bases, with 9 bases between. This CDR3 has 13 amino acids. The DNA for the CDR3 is TGTGCCAGCAGCTTAGGAGGGTTCCCTGAAGCTTTCTTT. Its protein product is CASSLGGFPEAFF.

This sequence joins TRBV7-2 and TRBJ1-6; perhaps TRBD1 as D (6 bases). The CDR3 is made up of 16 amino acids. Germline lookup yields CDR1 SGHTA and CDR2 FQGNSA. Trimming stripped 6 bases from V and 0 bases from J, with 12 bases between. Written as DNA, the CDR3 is TGTGCCAGCAGAAGGGACACAAGCTCCTATAATTCACCCCTCCACTTT. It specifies CASRRDTSSYNSPLHF.

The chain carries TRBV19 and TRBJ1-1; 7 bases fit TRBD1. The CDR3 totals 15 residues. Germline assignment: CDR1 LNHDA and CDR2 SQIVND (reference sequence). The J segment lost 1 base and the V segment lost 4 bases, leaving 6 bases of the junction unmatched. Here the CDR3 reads CASSSLQGRNTEAFF. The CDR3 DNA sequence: TGTGCCAGTAGTAGTTTACAGGGGCGGAACACTGAAGCTTTCTTT.

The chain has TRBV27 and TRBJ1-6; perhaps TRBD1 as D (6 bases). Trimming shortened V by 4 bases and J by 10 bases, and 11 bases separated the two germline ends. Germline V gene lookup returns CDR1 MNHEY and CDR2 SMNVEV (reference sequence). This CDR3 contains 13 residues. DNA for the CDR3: TGTGCCAGCAGTTGGGAAAGGGGGTCACCCCTCCACTTT. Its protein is CASSWERGSPLHF.

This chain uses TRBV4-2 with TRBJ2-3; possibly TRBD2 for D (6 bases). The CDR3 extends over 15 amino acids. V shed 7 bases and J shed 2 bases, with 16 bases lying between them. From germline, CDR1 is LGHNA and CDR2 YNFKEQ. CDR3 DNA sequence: TGTGCCAGCACCACAAGCGGGTTCTACACAGATACGCAGTATTTT. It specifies CASTTSGFYTDTQYF.

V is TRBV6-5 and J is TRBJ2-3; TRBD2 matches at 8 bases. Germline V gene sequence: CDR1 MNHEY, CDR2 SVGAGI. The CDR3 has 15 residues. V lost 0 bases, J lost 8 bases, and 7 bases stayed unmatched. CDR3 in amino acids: CASSYSRRGDGTQYF. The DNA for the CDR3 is TGTGCCAGCAGTTACTCGAGGCGGGGGGACGGTACGCAGTATTTT.

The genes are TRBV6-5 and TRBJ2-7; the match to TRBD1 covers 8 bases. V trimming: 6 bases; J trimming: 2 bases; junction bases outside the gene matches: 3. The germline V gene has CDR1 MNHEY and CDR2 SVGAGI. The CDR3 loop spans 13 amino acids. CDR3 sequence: CASRTTGAYEQYF. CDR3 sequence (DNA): TGTGCCAGCAGGACGACAGGGGCCTACGAGCAGTACTTC.

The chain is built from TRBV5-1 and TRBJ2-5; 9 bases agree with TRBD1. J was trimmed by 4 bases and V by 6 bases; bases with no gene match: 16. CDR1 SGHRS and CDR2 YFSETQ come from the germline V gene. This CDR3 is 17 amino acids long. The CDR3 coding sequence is TGCGCCAGCAAACAACGGACGGGGACAGGGTCGGTAGAGACCCAGTACTTC. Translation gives CASKQRTGTGSVETQYF.